This T cell receptor (beta chain) was obtained from a study of Graves' ophthalmopathy and Graves' hyperthyroidism. Amplification of the TCR beta CDR3 regions used RNA transcripts (as template). The first-round RT-PCR employed HTBI primers together with the Qiagen OneStep RT-PCR kit. A multiplex PCR was then performed as the second round. TCRdb passed the multiplex PCR reads through MiXCR, listing each CDR3 protein once. The sample records some 400,000 distinct CDR3 sequences, about 18% being singletons. Moderate-to-severe activity, CAS at least 3, NOSPECS at least 4 and duration under 3 months characterized donors with ophthalmopathy. Other autoimmune diseases, uncontrolled infections, pregnancy or lactation excluded patients from enrollment. The authors isolated PBMCs from 9.5 to 10 ml of fresh peripheral blood. This CDR3 spans 16 amino acids. The V gene's germline CDR1 is MNHEY and CDR2 SVGEGT. V lost 7 bases, J lost 3 bases, and 21 bases lay in between.

This clonotype was seen a handful of times. The sample was peripheral blood. The chain carries TRBV6-2 or TRBV6-3 and TRBJ2-5, with TRBD2 as a possible D gene (5 bases). The receptor comes from a young woman with Graves' ophthalmopathy. The CDR3 DNA sequence: TGTGCCAGCAACTCCGAATTGTCGGCGGGTAAAGAGACCCAGTACTTC. Amino acids: CASNSELSAGKETQYF.